This T cell receptor beta chain comes out of a study of cytomegalovirus exposure and HLA in healthy donors. General study points: In vitro work confirmed that three CMV-associated chains recognize CMV antigens.

A note on this clone: Its antigen is not known.

Sequencing was performed with immunoSEQ multiplex PCR; in TCRdb, only in-frame clones are kept and a portion is missing. The sample shows roughly 330,000 clones, around 90% of them seen only once. This clonotype was sampled from a woman aged 25 to 39 in good health and CMV-seropositive. Sequencing input: PBMCs.

For the CDR3, the DNA is TGTGCCAGCAGCTTAGCGCAATTAGGGAACACTGAAGCTTTCTTT. Its translation: CASSLAQLGNTEAFF. J is TRBJ1-1 and V is TRBV11-2; D not certain. The germline V gene has CDR1 SGHAT and CDR2 FQNNGV. The CDR3 loop spans 15 amino acids. V was cut by 1 base and J by 1 base, with 10 bases left in between.